The rows below give T cell receptor beta chains drawn from one sample of a study of T cell responses to AZD1222 COVID-19 vaccine. Libraries were prepared by immunoSEQ multiplex PCR; TCRdb keeps only in-frame clonotypes and omits some of them. Of around 100,000 clones in the sample, about 87% were seen once. Sequences were derived from peripheral blood, sampled on day 0 of AZD1222 vaccination. Receptor source: an adult in good health. Both conserved end residues are part of each CDR3. Only part of the rows carry a size: once, few, many, or a class if the clone is expanded.

CASSHQLTGTEAFF	TRBJ1-1	TRBV7-9	-	14
CASSIAAQPHVGQYF	TRBJ2-7	TRBV19	-	15
CASHSGGTNEQFF	TRBJ2-1	TRBV14	-	13
CATSDSRGLGNNEQFF	TRBJ2-1	TRBV24-1	-	16
CASSSGTTEAFF	TRBJ1-1	TRBV7-8	-	12
CASSQLAEQETQYF	TRBJ2-5	TRBV4-1	-	14
CASSHGQLQETQYF	TRBJ2-5	TRBV27	-	14
CASSSRDSSEETQYF	TRBJ2-5	TRBV11-1	-	15
CASSMTLSNQPQHF	TRBJ1-5	TRBV19	once	14
CASSQDLASGNYQFF	TRBJ2-1	TRBV4-3	-	15
CASSPSAGGRQPQHF	TRBJ1-5	TRBV18	-	15
CASSLEVNTEAFF	TRBJ1-1	TRBV11-2	-	13
CASSRWNEQFF	TRBJ2-1	TRBV2	-	11
CASSDRWVTGRAGELFF	TRBJ2-2	TRBV6-4	few	17
CASSFEGVGGYTF	TRBJ1-2	TRBV27	-	13
CASSGTSSSTDTQYF	TRBJ2-3	TRBV9	-	15
CASSLDYTDTQYF	TRBJ2-3	TRBV7-9	-	13
CASRLETQYF	TRBJ2-5	TRBV2	few	10
CSGAGTTNTGELFF	TRBJ2-2	TRBV29-1	-	14
CATVAGGLGEQYF	TRBJ2-7	TRBV27	-	13
CASSFGDRSYEQYF	TRBJ2-7	TRBV7-9	few	14
CASSLGHGQENTGELFF	TRBJ2-2	TRBV5-1	-	17
CAWSPGYGYTF	TRBJ1-2	TRBV30	-	11
CASSTGQGAGQPQHF	TRBJ1-5	TRBV19	-	15
CASSPRTRVYEQYF	TRBJ2-7	TRBV28	-	14
CVTAGRSNYEQYF	TRBJ2-7	TRBV2	-	13
CASSFEGLGSPLHF	TRBJ1-6	TRBV27	-	14